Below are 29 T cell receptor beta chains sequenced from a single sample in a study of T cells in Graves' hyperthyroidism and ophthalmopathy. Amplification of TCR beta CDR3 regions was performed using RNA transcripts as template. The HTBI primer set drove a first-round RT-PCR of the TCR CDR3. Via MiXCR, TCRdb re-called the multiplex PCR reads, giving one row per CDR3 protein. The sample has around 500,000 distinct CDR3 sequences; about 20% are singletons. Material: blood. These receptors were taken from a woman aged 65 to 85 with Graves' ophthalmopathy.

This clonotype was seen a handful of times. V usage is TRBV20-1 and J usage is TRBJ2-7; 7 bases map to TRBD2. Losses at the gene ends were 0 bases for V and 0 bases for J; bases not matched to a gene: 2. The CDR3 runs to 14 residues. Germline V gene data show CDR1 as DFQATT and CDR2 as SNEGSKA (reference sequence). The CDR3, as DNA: TGCAGTGCTAGAGATGGGGGGGTCTCCTACGAGCAGTACTTC. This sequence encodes CSARDGGVSYEQYF.

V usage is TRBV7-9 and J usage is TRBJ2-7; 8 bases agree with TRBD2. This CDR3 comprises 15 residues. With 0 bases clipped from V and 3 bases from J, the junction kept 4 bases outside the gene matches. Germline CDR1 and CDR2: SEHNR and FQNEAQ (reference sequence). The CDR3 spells CASSLAGLASYEQYF. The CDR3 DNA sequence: TGTGCCAGCAGCTTAGCCGGACTAGCAAGCTACGAGCAGTACTTC.

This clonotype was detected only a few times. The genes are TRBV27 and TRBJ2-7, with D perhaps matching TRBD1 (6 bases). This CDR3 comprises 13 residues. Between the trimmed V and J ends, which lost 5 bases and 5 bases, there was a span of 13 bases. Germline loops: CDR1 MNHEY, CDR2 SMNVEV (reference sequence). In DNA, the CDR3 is TGTGCCAGCAGTCCCCGACAGGCTCACGAGCAGTACTTC. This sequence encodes CASSPRQAHEQYF.

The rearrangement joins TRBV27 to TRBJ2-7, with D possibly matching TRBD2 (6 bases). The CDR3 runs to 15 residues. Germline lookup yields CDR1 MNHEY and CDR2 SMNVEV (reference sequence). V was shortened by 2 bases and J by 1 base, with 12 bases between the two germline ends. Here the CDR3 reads CASSLRGWGSYEQYF. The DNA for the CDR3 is TGTGCCAGCAGTTTACGGGGGTGGGGTTCCTACGAGCAGTACTTC.

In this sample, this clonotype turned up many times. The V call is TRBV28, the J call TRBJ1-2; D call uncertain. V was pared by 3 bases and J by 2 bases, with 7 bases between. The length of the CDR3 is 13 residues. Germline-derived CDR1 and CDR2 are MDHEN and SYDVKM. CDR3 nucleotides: TGTGCCAGCAGTTTTGTTTTAAACTATGGCTACACCTTC. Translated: CASSFVLNYGYTF.

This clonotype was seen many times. The CDR3 sequence is CASSLTSSNQPQHF. The CDR3 DNA sequence: TGTGCCAGCAGTTTAACGTCGAGCAATCAGCCCCAGCATTTT. The chain carries TRBV28 and TRBJ1-5; D unresolved. CDR1 is MDHEN, CDR2 SYDVKM, per germline. The germline V and J ends were trimmed by 2 bases and 1 base, with 6 bases remaining between them. This CDR3 has 14 amino acids.

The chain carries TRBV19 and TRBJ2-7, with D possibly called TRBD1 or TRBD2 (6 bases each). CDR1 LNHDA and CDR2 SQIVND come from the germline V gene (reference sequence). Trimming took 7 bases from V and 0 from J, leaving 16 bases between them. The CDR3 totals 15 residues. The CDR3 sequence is CASIGRGTRSYEQYF. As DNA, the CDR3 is TGTGCCAGTATTGGAAGGGGGACTCGCTCCTACGAGCAGTACTTC. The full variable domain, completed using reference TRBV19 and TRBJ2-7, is DGGITQSPKYLFRKEGQNVTLSCEQNLNHDAMYWYRQDPGQGLRLIYYSQIVNDFQKGDIAEGYSVSREKKESFPLTVTSAQKNPTAFYLCASIGRGTRSYEQYFGPGTRLTVT.

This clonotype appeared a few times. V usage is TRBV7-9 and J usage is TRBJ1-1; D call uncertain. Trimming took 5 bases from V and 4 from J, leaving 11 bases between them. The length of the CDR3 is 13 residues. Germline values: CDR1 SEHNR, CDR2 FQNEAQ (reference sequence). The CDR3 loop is CASSTVGSTEAFF. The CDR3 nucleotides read TGTGCCAGCAGCACGGTGGGGTCCACTGAAGCTTTCTTT.

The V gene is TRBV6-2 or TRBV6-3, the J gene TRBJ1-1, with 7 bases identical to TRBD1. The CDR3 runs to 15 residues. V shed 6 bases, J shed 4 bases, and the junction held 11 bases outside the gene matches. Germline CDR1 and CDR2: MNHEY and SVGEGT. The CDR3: CASSRPTGVSTEAFF. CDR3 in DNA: TGTGCCAGCAGCCGCCCCACAGGGGTTAGCACTGAAGCTTTCTTT.

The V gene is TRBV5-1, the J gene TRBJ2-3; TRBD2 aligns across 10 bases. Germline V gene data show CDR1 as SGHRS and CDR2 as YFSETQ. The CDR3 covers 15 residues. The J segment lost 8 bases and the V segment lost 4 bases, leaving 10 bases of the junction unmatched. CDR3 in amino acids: CASSRAAGGPGTQYF. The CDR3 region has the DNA TGCGCCAGCAGCCGGGCAGCGGGAGGGCCAGGTACGCAGTATTTT.

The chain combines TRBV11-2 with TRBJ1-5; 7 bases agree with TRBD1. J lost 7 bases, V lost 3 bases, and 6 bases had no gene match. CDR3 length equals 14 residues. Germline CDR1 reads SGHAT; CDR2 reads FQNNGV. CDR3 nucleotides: TGTGCCAGCAGCTTCTCAGGGGGACAACAGCCCCAGCATTTT. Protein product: CASSFSGGQQPQHF. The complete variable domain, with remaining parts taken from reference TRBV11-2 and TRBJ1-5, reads EAGVAQSPRYKIIEKRQSVAFWCNPISGHATLYWYQQILGQGPKLLIQFQNNGVVDDSQLPKDRFSAERLKGVDSTLKIQPAKLEDSAVYLCASSFSGGQQPQHFGDGTRLSIL.

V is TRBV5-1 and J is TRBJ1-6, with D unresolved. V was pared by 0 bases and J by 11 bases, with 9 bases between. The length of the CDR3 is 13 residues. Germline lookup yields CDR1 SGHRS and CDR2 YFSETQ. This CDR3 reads CASSLEISAPLHF. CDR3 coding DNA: TGCGCCAGCAGCTTGGAGATTAGCGCACCCCTCCACTTT.

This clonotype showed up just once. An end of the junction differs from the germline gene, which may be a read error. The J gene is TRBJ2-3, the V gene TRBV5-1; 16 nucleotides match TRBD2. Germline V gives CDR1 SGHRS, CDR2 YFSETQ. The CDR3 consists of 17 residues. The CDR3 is CASSSGLAGGPADTQYF. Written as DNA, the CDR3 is TGTGCCAGCAGCTCGGGACTAGCGGGAGGGCCCGCAGATACGCAGTATTTT.

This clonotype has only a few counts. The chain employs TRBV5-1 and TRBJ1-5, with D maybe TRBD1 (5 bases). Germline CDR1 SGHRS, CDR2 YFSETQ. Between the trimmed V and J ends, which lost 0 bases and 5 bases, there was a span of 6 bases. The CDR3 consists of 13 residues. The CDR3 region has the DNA TGCGCCAGCAGCTTGGAACAGGATCAGCCCCAGCATTTT. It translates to CASSLEQDQPQHF.

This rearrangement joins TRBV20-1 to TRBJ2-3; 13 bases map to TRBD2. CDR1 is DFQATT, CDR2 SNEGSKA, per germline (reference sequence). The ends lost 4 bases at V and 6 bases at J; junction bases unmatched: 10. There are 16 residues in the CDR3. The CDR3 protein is CSAKRTSGGPFDTQYF. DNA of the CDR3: TGCAGTGCTAAGCGGACTAGCGGGGGACCTTTTGATACGCAGTATTTT.

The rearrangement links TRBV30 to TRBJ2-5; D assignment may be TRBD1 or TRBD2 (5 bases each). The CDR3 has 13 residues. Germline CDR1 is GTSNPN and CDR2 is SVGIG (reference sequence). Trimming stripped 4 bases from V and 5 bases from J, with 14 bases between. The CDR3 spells CAWTRVRAETQYF. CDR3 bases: TGTGCCTGGACCAGGGTGAGGGCCGAGACCCAGTACTTC. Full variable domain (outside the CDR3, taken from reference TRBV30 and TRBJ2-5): SQTIHQWPATLVQPVGSPLSLECTVEGTSNPNLYWYRQAAGRGLQLLFYSVGIGQISSEVPQNLSASRPQDRQFILSSKKLLLSDSGFYLCAWTRVRAETQYFGPGTRLLVL.

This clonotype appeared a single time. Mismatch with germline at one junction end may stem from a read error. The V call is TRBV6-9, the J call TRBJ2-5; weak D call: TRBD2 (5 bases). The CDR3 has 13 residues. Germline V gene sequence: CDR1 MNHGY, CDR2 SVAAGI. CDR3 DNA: TGTACCAGCAGATACATAGGCGGGGAGACCCAGTACTTC. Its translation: CTSRYIGGETQYF.

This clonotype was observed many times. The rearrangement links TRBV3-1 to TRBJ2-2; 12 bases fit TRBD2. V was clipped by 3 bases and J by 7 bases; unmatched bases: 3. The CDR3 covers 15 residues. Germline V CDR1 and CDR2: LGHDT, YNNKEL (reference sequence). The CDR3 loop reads CASSQTSGSNGELFF. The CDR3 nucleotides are TGTGCCAGCAGCCAGACTAGCGGGAGTAACGGGGAGCTGTTTTTT. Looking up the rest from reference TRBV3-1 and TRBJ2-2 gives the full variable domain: DTAVSQTPKYLVTQMGNDKSIKCEQNLGHDTMYWYKQDSKKFLKIMFSYNNKELIINETVPNRFSPKSPDKAHLNLHINSLELGDSAVYFCASSQTSGSNGELFFGEGSRLTVL.

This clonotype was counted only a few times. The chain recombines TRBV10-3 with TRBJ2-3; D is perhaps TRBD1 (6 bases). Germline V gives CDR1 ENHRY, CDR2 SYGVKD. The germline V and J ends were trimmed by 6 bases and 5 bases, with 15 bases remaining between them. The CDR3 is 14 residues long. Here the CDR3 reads CAIRGTPDGDTQYF. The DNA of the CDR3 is TGTGCCATCAGGGGGACACCGGACGGAGATACGCAGTATTTT.

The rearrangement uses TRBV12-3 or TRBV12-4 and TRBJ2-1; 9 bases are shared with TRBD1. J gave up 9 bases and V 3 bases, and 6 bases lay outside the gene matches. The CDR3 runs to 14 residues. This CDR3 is CASSFTGGSSEQFF. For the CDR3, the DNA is TGTGCCAGCAGTTTCACAGGGGGCTCGTCTGAGCAGTTCTTC.

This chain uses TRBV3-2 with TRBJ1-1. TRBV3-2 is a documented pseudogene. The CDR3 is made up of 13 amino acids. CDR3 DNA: TGTGCCAGCAGCCAAGCCAAGAAAGCTGAAGCTTTCTTT. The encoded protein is CASSQAKKAEAFF.

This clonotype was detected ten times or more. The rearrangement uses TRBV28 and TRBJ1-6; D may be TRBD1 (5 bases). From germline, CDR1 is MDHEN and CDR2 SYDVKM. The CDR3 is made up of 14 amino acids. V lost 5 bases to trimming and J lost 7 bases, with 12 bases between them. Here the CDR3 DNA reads TGTGCCAGCAGTCTTGGGAACAGGAATTCACCCCTCCACTTT. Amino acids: CASSLGNRNSPLHF.

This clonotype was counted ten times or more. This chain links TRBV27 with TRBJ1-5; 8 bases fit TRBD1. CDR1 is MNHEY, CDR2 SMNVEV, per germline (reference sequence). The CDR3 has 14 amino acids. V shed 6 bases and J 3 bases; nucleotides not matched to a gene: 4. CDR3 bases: TGTGCCAGCAGCCCGACAGGGGCCAATCAGCCCCAGCATTTT. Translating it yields CASSPTGANQPQHF.

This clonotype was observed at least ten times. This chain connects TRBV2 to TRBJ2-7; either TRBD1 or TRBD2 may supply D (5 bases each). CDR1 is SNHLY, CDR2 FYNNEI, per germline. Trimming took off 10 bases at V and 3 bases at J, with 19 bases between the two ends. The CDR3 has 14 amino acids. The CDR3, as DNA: TGTGCCACAGACCGGGGCTCCAAAAGCTACGAGCAGTACTTC. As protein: CATDRGSKSYEQYF.

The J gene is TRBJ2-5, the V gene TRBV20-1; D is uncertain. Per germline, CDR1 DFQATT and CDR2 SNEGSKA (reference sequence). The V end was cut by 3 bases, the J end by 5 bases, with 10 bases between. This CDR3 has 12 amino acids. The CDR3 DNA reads TGCAGTGCTAGTGACCCCGCCGAGACCCAGTACTTC. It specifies CSASDPAETQYF.

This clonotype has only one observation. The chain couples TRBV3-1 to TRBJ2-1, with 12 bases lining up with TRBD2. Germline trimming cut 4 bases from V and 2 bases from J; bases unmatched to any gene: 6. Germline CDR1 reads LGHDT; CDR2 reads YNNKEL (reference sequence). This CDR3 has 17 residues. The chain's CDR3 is CASSRFPSGRAYNEQFF. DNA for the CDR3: TGTGCCAGCAGCCGATTTCCTAGCGGGAGGGCCTACAATGAGCAGTTCTTC.

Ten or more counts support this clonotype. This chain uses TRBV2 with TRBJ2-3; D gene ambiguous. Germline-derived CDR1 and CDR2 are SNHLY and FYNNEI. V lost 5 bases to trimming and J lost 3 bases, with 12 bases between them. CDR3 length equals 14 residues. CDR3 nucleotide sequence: TGTGCCAGCAGTAGATACGAACGGACAGATACGCAGTATTTT. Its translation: CASSRYERTDTQYF.

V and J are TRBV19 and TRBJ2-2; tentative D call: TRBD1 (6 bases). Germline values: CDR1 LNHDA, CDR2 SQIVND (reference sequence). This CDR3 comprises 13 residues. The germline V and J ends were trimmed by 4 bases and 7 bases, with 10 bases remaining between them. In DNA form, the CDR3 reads TGTGCCAGTAGTAAGAGGGGGAGCGGGGAGCTGTTTTTT. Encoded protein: CASSKRGSGELFF.

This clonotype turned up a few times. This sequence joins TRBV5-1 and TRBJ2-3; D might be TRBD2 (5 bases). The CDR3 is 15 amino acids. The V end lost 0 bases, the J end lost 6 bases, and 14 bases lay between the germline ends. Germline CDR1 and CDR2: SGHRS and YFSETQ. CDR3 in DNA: TGCGCCAGCAGCTTGGTTTCCGGGCGAGGGGATACGCAGTATTTT. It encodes CASSLVSGRGDTQYF.